This T cell receptor beta chain was recovered during a study of cytomegalovirus exposure and HLA in healthy donors. In regard to this clone: Antigen specificity is unknown.

Study conclusions and caveats: Associated with HLA alleles at 0.05 false discovery rate in a later analysis were around 15,000 TCR beta sequences. Data from an earlier analysis indicated that most TCR beta V segments were productive either about 87% or about 30% of the time. Rare TCR sequences predominated, though certain public TCRs were found in many donors.

In the PCR, 60 Vbeta and 13 Jbeta primers were used. Profiling relied on immunoSEQ multiplex PCR, and the TCRdb table lists in-frame clones only, not all of them. The data contain about 200,000 clones, around 87% of them singletons. Despite likely unrecorded immune exposures, the donors were nominally healthy at the time of sampling. Germline V gene data show CDR1 as MDHEN and CDR2 as SYDVKM. Trimming left V 4 bases short and J 4 bases short, with 10 bases between. The CDR3 runs to 14 residues. This receptor was taken from a man in his thirties or forties in good health and CMV-seronegative. The sequenced sample consisted of PBMCs. The rearrangement uses TRBV28 and TRBJ1-4; D unclear. For the CDR3, the DNA is TGTGCCAGCAGTTCTGGTGGGAGTAATGAAAAACTGTTTTTT. Residues: CASSSGGSNEKLFF.